The 17 T cell receptor beta chains reported below all come from one sample, sequenced in a study of T cell changes during pregnancy in multiple sclerosis (dated by TCRdb to about 2019). The library was generated by the immunoSEQ multiplex PCR assay. Here the immuneACCESS table is served through TCRdb, limited to in-frame sequences with V and J called. Missing clones are a known gap in these copies; in checked studies unresolved V genes cover under half, and the rest lacks a known reason. A total of fewer than 50,000 clones appear in this sample, 90% of them only once. The top ten hold 9% to 10% of the sample. This specimen was CD8+ T cells from peripheral blood mononuclear cells, taken in the first trimester of pregnancy. These receptors came from a female donor with multiple sclerosis, enrolled in a pregnancy study.

V gene TRBV6-1 combines with J gene TRBJ2-7; D not resolved. Germline CDR1 is MNHNS and CDR2 is SASEGT. This CDR3 comprises 13 residues. Trimming left V 6 bases short and J 2 bases short, with 11 bases between. DNA for the CDR3: TGTGCCAGCAGGGTGGGCAGAGCCTACGAGCAGTACTTC. It specifies CASRVGRAYEQYF.

The V gene is TRBV30, the J gene TRBJ1-1; D is perhaps TRBD1 (5 bases). This CDR3 is built from 10 residues. Germline V lookup: CDR1 GTSNPN, CDR2 SVGIG (reference sequence). The CDR3 protein is CGGENTEAFF. The CDR3 DNA reads TGTGGGGGGGAGAACACTGAAGCTTTCTTT.

CDR3 protein: CASSLGDSPASSYNEQFF. The CDR3, as DNA: TGTGCCAGCTCACTGGGCGACAGTCCTGCCAGCTCCTACAATGAGCAGTTCTTC. V usage is TRBV18 and J usage is TRBJ2-1; tentative D call: TRBD1 (5 bases). This CDR3 is built from 18 residues. Germline CDR1 and CDR2: KGHSH and LQKENI. Trimming removed 4 bases at V and 0 bases at J, with 19 bases between.

Only one count was recorded for this clone. The chain is built from TRBV2 and TRBJ2-4; unclear D gene. V was pared by 5 bases and J by 0 bases, with 11 bases between. The germline gives CDR1 SNHLY, CDR2 FYNNEI. There are 15 residues in the CDR3. The CDR3 loop reads CASSRWQEAKNIQYF. The DNA for the CDR3 is TGTGCCAGCAGTCGGTGGCAGGAAGCCAAAAACATTCAGTACTTC.

This clone appeared a single time. This chain links TRBV25-1 with TRBJ2-2; no reliable D call. Between the trimmed V and J ends, which lost 5 bases and 4 bases, there was a span of 5 bases. The CDR3 totals 12 residues. Germline V gives CDR1 MGHDK, CDR2 SYGVNS. For the CDR3, the DNA is TGTGCCAGCAGTATCTCCACCGGGGAGCTGTTTTTT. Its protein is CASSISTGELFF.

J is TRBJ2-6 and V is TRBV28; 11 positions agree with TRBD1. Looked up from germline, CDR1 is MDHEN and CDR2 is SYDVKM. This CDR3 has 19 amino acids. The V and J ends lost 10 bases and 2 bases, in that order; junction bases with no gene match: 16. The CDR3 sequence: CAIGGLPGQGGTGANVLTF. CDR3 in DNA: TGTGCCATTGGGGGGTTACCGGGACAGGGGGGGACTGGGGCCAACGTCCTGACTTTC.

The V gene is TRBV4-1, the J gene TRBJ1-5; D remains ambiguous. The CDR3 extends over 19 amino acids. The V end was cut by 4 bases, the J end by 2 bases, with 24 bases between. Germline assignment: CDR1 MGHRA and CDR2 YSYEKL. CDR3: CASSPLPGILPLGNQPQHF. CDR3 nucleotides: TGCGCCAGCAGCCCCCTACCGGGGATTCTTCCCTTAGGCAATCAGCCCCAGCATTTT.

The genes are TRBV30 and TRBJ2-1, with no clear D. In germline, CDR1 is GTSNPN, CDR2 SVGIG (reference sequence). Trimming shortened V by 3 bases and J by 4 bases, and 7 bases separated the two germline ends. This CDR3 has 12 amino acids. The CDR3 DNA sequence: TGTGCCTGGAGCGCGACTTACAATGAGCAGTTCTTC. This codes for CAWSATYNEQFF. Full variable domain (rest looked up from reference TRBV30 and TRBJ2-1): SQTIHQWPATLVQPVGSPLSLECTVEGTSNPNLYWYRQAAGRGLQLLFYSVGIGQISSEVPQNLSASRPQDRQFILSSKKLLLSDSGFYLCAWSATYNEQFFGPGTRLTVL.

The rearrangement joins TRBV11-1 to TRBJ1-1; no clear D. CDR3 length equals 13 residues. The germline V gene encodes CDR1 SGHAT and CDR2 FQDESV (reference sequence). Trimming stripped 2 bases from V and 5 bases from J, with 9 bases between. The CDR3 DNA reads TGTGCCAGCAGCTTACGGGGTGGTACTGAAGCTTTCTTT. Translating it yields CASSLRGGTEAFF.

The CDR3: CASSPYPDRKETQYF. In DNA, the CDR3 is TGTGCCAGCAGCCCCTACCCGGACAGAAAAGAGACCCAGTACTTC. The chain joins TRBV7-9 to TRBJ2-5; D is possibly TRBD1 (6 bases). Germline-derived CDR1 and CDR2 are SEHNR and FQNEAQ (reference sequence). Trimming pared 5 bases from V and 3 bases from J, leaving 16 bases between. This CDR3 is 15 amino acids long.

The CDR3 here is CASPDIAVNTEAFF. In DNA, the CDR3 is TGTGCCAGCCCCGACATCGCCGTGAACACTGAAGCTTTCTTT. The gene calls are TRBV7-9 and TRBJ1-1; D gene ambiguous. The length of the CDR3 is 14 residues. Trimming took 8 bases from V and 0 from J, leaving 13 bases between them. Germline V gene data show CDR1 as SEHNR and CDR2 as FQNEAQ (reference sequence).

The chain couples TRBV27 to TRBJ1-1; 7 bases match TRBD1. Germline V gives CDR1 MNHEY, CDR2 SMNVEV (reference sequence). J gave up 9 bases and V 2 bases, and 3 bases lay outside the gene matches. This CDR3 contains 12 residues. The DNA for the CDR3 is TGTGCCAGCAGTTTAACAGGGGCCCAAGCTTTCTTT. Translation gives CASSLTGAQAFF.

This chain uses TRBV5-1 with TRBJ2-1, with TRBD2 identical over 12 bases. The length of the CDR3 is 15 residues. The germline V gene has CDR1 SGHRS and CDR2 YFSETQ. Trimming removed 4 bases from V and 10 bases from J; junction bases left unmatched: 9. The CDR3 loop is CASSPRLAGAVEQFF. DNA of the CDR3: TGCGCCAGCAGCCCCAGACTAGCGGGAGCAGTAGAGCAGTTCTTC.

V and J are TRBV28 and TRBJ2-1; D is unclear. The germline gives CDR1 MDHEN, CDR2 SYDVKM. The CDR3 totals 13 residues. V was shortened by 9 bases and J by 1 base, with 10 bases between the two germline ends. The CDR3 sequence is CASLERSYNEQFF. The DNA for the CDR3 is TGTGCCAGTCTGGAGAGATCCTACAATGAGCAGTTCTTC.

The chain combines TRBV4-1 with TRBJ2-1, with 13 bases aligning to TRBD2. The germline gives CDR1 MGHRA, CDR2 YSYEKL. Trimming cost V 2 bases and J 5 bases; bases outside gene matches: 9. This CDR3 is built from 18 residues. CDR3 nucleotides: TGCGCCAGCAGCCAAATAACTAGCGGGGGGGCCAAGGACAATGAGCAGTTCTTC. Translating gives CASSQITSGGAKDNEQFF.

This rearrangement joins TRBV10-2 to TRBJ2-2, with D hard to call. CDR1 and CDR2 from the germline V gene are WSHSY and SAAADI. V lost 8 bases to trimming and J lost 2 bases, with 9 bases between them. The CDR3 totals 13 residues. CDR3 sequence (DNA): TGCGCCAGCCGATCAGGAAACACCGGGGAGCTGTTTTTT. Amino acid sequence: CASRSGNTGELFF.

The V gene is TRBV4-3, the J gene TRBJ2-5, with 7 bases fitting TRBD1. Trimming took 4 bases from V and 2 from J; bases not matched to a gene: 7. The CDR3 is 15 amino acids. Per the germline V gene, CDR1 is LGHNA and CDR2 is YSLEER. CDR3 DNA sequence: TGCGCCAGCAGCCGCCTCAGGGGGATGCAAGAGACCCAGTACTTC. Protein sequence: CASSRLRGMQETQYF.